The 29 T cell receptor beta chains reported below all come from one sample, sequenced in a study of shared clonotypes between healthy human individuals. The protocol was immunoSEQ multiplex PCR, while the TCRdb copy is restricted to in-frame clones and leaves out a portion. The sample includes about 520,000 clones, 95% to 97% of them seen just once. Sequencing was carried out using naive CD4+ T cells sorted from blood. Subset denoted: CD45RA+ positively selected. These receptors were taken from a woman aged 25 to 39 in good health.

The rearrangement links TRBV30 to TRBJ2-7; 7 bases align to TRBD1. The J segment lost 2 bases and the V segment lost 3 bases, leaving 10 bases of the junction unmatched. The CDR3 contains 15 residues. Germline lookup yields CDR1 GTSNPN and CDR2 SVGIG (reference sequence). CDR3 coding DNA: TGTGCCTGGAGCCCCCCCCGACAGGGAACCTACGAGCAGTACTTC. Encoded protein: CAWSPPRQGTYEQYF.

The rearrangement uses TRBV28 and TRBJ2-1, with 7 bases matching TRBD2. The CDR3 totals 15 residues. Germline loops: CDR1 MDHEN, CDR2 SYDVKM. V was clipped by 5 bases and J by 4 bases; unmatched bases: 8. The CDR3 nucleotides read TGTGCCAGCAGTCTCCGGGAGCGGGGATACAATGAGCAGTTCTTC. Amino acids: CASSLRERGYNEQFF.

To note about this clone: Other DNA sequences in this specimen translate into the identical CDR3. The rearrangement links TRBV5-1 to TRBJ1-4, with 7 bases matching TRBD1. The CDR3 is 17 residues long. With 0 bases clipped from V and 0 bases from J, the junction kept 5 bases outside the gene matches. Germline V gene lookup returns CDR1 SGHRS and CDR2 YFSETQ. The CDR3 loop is CASSLAGQTATNEKLFF. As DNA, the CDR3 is TGCGCCAGCAGCTTGGCGGGACAGACGGCAACTAATGAAAAACTGTTTTTT.

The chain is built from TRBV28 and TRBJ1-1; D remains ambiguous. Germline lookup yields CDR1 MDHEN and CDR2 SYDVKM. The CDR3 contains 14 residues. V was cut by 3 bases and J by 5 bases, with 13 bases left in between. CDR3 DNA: TGTGCCAGCAGTTTTAGTCCGGGAACAACTGAAGCTTTCTTT. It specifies CASSFSPGTTEAFF. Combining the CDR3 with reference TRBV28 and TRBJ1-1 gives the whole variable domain DVKVTQSSRYLVKRTGEKVFLECVQDMDHENMFWYRQDPGLGLRLIYFSYDVKMKEKGDIPEGYSVSREKKERFSLILESASTNQTSMYLCASSFSPGTTEAFFGQGTRLTVV.

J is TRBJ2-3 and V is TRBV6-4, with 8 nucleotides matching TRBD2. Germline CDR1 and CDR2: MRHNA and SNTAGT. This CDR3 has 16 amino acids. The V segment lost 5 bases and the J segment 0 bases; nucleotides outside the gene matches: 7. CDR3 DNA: TGTGCCAGCAGTCGAGGGCCTAGCGGGAGCACAGATACGCAGTATTTT. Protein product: CASSRGPSGSTDTQYF.

CDR3 DNA sequence: TGCGCCAGCAGCTTGGTGGTGGACAGTGACTCCTACGAGCAGTACTTC. Translating gives CASSLVVDSDSYEQYF. The J gene is TRBJ2-7, the V gene TRBV5-1; D perhaps matches TRBD1 (6 bases). CDR1 and CDR2 from the germline V gene are SGHRS and YFSETQ. The V end lost 0 bases, the J end lost 0 bases, and 13 bases lay between the germline ends. This CDR3 is 16 amino acids long.

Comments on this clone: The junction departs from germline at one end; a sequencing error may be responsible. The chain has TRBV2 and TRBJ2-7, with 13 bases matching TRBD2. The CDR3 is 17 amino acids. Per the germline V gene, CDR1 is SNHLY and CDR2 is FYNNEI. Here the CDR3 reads CASSEGVTSGGITEQYF. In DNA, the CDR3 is TGTGCCAGCAGCGAAGGAGTGACTAGCGGGGGGATTACGGAGCAGTACTTC. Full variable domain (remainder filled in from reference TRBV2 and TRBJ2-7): EPEVTQTPSHQVTQMGQEVILRCVPISNHLYFYWYRQILGQKVEFLVSFYNNEISEKSEIFDDQFSVERPDGSNFTLKIRSTKLEDSAMYFCASSEGVTSGGITEQYFGPGTRLTVT.

CDR3 in amino acids: CASSPGLAGDREETQYF. The CDR3 nucleotides are TGTGCCAGCAGCCCGGGACTAGCGGGAGATCGGGAAGAGACCCAGTACTTC. This chain links TRBV7-2 with TRBJ2-5; TRBD2 matches at 14 bases. V gave up 5 bases and J gave up 3 bases; unmatched junction bases: 8. The CDR3 has 17 residues. In germline, CDR1 is SGHTA, CDR2 FQGNSA.

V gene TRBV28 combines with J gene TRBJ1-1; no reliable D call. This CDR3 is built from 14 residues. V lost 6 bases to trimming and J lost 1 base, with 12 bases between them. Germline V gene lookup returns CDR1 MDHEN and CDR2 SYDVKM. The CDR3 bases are TGTGCCAGCAGACCACGTTCGGCGAACACTGAAGCTTTCTTT. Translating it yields CASRPRSANTEAFF.

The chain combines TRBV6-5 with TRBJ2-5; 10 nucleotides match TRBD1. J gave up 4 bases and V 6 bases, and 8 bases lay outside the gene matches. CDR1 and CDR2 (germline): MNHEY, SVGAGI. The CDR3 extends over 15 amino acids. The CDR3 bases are TGTGCCAGCAGGACCGGGACAGGGGATGGAGAGACCCAGTACTTC. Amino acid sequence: CASRTGTGDGETQYF.

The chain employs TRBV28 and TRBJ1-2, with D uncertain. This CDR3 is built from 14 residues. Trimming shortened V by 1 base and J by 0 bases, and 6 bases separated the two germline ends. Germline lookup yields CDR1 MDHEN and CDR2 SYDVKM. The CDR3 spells CASSLSVPNYGYTF. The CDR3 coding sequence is TGTGCCAGCAGTTTATCGGTTCCTAACTATGGCTACACCTTC.

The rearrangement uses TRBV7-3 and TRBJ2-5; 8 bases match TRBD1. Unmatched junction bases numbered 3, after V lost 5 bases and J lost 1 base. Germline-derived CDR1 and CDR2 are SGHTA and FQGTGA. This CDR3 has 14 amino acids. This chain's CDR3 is CASSSQGAQETQYF. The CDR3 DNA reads TGTGCCAGCAGCAGTCAGGGGGCCCAAGAGACCCAGTACTTC.

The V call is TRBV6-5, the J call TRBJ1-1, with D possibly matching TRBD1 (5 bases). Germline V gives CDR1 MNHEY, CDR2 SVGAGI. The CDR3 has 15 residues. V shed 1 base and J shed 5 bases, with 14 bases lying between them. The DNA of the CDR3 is TGTGCCAGCAGTTACTATAGCAGGGTGGGAACTGAAGCTTTCTTT. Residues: CASSYYSRVGTEAFF.

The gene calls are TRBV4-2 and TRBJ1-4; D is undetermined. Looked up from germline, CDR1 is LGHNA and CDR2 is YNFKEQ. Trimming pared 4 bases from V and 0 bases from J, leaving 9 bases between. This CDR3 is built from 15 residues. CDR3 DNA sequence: TGTGCCAGCAGCCCAACAGCTGCAACTAATGAAAAACTGTTTTTT. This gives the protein CASSPTAATNEKLFF.

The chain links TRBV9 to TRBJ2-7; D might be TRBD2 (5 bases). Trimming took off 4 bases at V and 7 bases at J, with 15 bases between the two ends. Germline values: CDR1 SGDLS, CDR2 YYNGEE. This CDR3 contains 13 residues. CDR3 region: CASSPRPTGEQYF. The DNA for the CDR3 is TGTGCCAGCAGCCCTCGACCGACGGGAGAGCAGTACTTC.

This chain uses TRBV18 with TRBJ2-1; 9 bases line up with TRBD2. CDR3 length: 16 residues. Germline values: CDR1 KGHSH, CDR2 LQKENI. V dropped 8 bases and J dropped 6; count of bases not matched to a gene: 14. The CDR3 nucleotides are TGTGCCAGCCACACCGGGAGTAGCGGGAGATCCAATGAGCAGTTCTTC. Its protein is CASHTGSSGRSNEQFF.

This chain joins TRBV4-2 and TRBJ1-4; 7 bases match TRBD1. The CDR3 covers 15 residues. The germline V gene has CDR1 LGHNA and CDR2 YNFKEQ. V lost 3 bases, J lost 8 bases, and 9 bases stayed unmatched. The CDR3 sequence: CASSQMTGKGEKLFF. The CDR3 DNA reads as TGTGCCAGCAGCCAGATGACAGGGAAGGGGGAAAAACTGTTTTTT.

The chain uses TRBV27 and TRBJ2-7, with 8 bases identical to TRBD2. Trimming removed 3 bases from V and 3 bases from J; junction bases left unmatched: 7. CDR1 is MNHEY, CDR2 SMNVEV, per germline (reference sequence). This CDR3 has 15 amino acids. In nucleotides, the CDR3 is TGTGCCAGCAGTTTCAGGACTAGCTTTATCTACGAGCAGTACTTC. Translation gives CASSFRTSFIYEQYF.

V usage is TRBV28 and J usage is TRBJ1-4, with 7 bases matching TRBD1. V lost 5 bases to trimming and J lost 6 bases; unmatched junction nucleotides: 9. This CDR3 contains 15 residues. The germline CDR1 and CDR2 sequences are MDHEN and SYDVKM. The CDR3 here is CASSRAGTEYEKLFF. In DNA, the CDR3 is TGTGCCAGCAGTAGGGCCGGGACAGAGTATGAAAAACTGTTTTTT.

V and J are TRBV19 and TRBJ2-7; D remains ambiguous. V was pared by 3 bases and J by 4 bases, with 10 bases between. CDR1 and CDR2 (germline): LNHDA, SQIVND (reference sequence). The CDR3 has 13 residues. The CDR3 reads CASSMRAQYEQYF. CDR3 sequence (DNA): TGTGCCAGTAGTATGCGTGCCCAATACGAGCAGTACTTC.

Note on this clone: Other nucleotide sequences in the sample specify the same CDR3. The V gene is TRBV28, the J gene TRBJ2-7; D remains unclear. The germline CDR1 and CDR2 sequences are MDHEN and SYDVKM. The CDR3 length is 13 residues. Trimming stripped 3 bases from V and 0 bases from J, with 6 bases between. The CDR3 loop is CASSLGPSYEQYF. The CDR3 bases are TGTGCCAGCAGTTTGGGCCCCTCCTACGAGCAGTACTTC.

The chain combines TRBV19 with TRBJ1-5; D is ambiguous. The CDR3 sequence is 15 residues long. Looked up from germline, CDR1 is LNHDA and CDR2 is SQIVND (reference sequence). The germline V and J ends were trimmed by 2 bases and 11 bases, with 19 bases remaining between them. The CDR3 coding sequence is TGTGCCAGTAGTATAAGCGACCTCCTCTCTTCGACCCAGCATTTT. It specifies CASSISDLLSSTQHF.

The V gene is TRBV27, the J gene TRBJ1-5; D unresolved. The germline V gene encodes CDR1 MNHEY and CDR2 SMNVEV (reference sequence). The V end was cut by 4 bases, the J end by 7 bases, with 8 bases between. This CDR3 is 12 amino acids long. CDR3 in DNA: TGTGCCAGCAGTTCGGGTGGGCAGCCCCAGCATTTT. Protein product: CASSSGGQPQHF.

CDR3 bases: TGCGCCAGCGGACCCCCAGGGGATACTATCTCTGGAAACACCATATATTTT. Translation: CASGPPGDTISGNTIYF. The J gene is TRBJ1-3, the V gene TRBV10-2; a weak D match, TRBD1 (6 bases). The V gene lost 8 bases and the J gene lost 0 bases, with 20 bases spanning the gap. CDR3 length equals 17 residues. Per the germline V gene, CDR1 is WSHSY and CDR2 is SAAADI.

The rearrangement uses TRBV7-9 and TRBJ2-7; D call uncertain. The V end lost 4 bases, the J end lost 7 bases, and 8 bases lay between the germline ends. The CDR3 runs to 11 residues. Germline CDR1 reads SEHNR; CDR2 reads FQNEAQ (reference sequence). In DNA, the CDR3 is TGTGCCAGCAGCTATGTGGGGGAGCAGTACTTC. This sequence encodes CASSYVGEQYF.

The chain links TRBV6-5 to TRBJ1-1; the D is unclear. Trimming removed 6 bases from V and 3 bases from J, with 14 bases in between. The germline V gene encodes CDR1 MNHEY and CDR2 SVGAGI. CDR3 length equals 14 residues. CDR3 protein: CASSDRALYTEAFF. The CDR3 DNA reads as TGTGCCAGCAGCGACCGGGCCCTTTACACTGAAGCTTTCTTT.

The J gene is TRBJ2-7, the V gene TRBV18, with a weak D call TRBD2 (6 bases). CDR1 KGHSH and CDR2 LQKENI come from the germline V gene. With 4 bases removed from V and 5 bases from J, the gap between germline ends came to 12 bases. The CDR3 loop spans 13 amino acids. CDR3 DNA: TGTGCCAGCTCACTGCGGGAAGGGGACGAGCAGTACTTC. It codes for CASSLREGDEQYF.

CDR3 in amino acids: CASRVDYGYTF. The CDR3, as DNA: TGTGCCAGCAGGGTGGACTATGGCTACACCTTC. The genes are TRBV28 and TRBJ1-2, with D unresolved. Trimming took 6 bases from V and 3 from J, leaving 5 bases between them. Germline assignment: CDR1 MDHEN and CDR2 SYDVKM. The length of the CDR3 is 11 residues.

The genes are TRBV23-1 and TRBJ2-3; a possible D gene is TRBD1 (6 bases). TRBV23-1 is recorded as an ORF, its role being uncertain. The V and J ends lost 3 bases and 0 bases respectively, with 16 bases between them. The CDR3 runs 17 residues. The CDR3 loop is CASSHESPDRSTDTQYF. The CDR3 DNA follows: TGCGCCAGCAGTCACGAAAGTCCGGACAGAAGCACAGATACGCAGTATTTT.